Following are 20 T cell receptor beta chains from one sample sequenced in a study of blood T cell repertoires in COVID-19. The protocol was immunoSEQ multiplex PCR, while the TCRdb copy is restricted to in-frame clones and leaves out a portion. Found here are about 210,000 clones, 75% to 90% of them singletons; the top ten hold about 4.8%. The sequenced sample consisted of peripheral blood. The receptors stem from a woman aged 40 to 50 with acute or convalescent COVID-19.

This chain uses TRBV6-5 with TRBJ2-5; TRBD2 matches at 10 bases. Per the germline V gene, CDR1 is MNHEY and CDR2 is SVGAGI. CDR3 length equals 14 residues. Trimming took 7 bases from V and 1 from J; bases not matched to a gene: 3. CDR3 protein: CASTSGGTQETQYF. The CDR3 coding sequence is TGTGCCAGCACTAGCGGGGGTACCCAAGAGACCCAGTACTTC.

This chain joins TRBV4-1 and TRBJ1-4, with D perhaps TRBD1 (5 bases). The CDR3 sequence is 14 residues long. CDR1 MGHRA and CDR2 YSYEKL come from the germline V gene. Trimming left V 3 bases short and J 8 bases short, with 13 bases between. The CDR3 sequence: CASSHPDTVEKLFF. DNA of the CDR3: TGCGCCAGCAGCCACCCGGACACAGTGGAAAAACTGTTTTTT.

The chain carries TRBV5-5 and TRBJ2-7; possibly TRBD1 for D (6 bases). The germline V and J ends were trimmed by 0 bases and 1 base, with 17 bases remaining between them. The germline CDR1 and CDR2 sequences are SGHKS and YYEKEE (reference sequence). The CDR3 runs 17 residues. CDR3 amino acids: CASSLAVDGQPSYEQYV. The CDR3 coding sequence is TGTGCCAGCAGCTTGGCCGTAGATGGACAGCCTTCCTACGAGCAGTACGTC.

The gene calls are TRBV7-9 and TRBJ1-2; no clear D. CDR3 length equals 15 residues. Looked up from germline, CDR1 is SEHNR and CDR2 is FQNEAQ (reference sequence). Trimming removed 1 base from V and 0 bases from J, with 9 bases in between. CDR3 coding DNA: TGTGCCAGCAGCTTAGTACGTCTATCTAACTATGGCTACACCTTC. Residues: CASSLVRLSNYGYTF.

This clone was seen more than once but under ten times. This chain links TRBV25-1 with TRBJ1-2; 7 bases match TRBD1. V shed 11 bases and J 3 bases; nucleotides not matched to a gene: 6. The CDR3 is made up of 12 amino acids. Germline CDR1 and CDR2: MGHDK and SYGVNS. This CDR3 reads CAGQGEDYGYTF. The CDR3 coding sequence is TGTGCCGGGCAGGGGGAGGACTATGGCTACACCTTC.

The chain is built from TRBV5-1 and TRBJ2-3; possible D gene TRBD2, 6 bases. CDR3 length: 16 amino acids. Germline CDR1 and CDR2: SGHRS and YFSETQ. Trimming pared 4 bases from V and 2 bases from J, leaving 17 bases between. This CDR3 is CASSQPSGLITDTQYF. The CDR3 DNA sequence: TGCGCCAGCAGCCAACCTTCGGGACTTATCACAGATACGCAGTATTTT.

CDR3 in amino acids: CASSELRGGDYGYTF. The DNA of the CDR3 is TGTGCCAGCAGTGAACTCCGGGGTGGGGACTATGGCTACACCTTC. The V and J genes are TRBV25-1 and TRBJ1-2; D gene unclear. Germline V gives CDR1 MGHDK, CDR2 SYGVNS. The CDR3 consists of 15 residues. Trimming stripped 2 bases from V and 3 bases from J, with 13 bases between.

Written as DNA, the CDR3 is TGTGCTAGTGATATGGGGGGGAGCAATCAGCCCCAGCATTTT. Translated, it gives CASDMGGSNQPQHF. The chain combines TRBV12-5 with TRBJ1-5; D is possibly TRBD1 (5 bases). Trimming took 7 bases from V and 1 from J, leaving 11 bases between them. This CDR3 contains 14 residues. In germline, CDR1 is LGHNT, CDR2 FRNRAP.

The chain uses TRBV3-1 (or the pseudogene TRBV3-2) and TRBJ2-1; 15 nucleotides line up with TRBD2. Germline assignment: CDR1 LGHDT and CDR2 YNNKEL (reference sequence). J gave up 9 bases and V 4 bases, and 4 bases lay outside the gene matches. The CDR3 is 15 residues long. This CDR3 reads CASSLGTSGGPEQFF. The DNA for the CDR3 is TGTGCCAGCAGCCTCGGGACTAGCGGGGGGCCTGAGCAGTTCTTC.

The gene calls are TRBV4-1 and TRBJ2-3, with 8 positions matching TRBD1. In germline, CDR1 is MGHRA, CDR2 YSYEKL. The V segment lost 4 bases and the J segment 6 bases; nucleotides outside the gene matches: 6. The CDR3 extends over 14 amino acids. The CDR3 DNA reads TGCGCCAGCAGCCGGACAGGGCCCGGGGATACGCAGTATTTT. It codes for CASSRTGPGDTQYF.

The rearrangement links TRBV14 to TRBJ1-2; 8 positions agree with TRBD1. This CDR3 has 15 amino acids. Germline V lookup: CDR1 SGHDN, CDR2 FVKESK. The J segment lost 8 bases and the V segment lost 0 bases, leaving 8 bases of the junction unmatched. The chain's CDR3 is CASSQDRRGLGGYTF. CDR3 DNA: TGTGCCAGCAGCCAAGATCGCAGGGGGCTGGGGGGCTACACCTTC.

The CDR3 is CASSVRALGQVSNQPQHF. The CDR3 region has the DNA TGTGCCAGCAGCGTAAGGGCGTTGGGACAGGTTAGCAATCAGCCCCAGCATTTT. V is TRBV7-2 and J is TRBJ1-5; 8 bases line up with TRBD1. The CDR3 sequence is 18 residues long. After removal of 5 bases from V and 0 bases from J, the junction contained 12 bases not matched to a gene. Per germline, CDR1 SGHTA and CDR2 FQGNSA.

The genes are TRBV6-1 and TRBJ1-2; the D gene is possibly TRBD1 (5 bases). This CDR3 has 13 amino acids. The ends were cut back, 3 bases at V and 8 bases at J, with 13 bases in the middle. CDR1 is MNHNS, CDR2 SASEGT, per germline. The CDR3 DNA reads TGTGCCAGCAGTGATAGCCCGGGGGGAGGCTACACCTTC. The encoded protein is CASSDSPGGGYTF.

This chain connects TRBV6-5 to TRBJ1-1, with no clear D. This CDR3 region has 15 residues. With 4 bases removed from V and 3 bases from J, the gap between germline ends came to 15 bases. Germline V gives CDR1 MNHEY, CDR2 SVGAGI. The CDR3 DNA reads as TGTGCCAGCAGTTTTTCGGGGAAGTGGCACACTGAAGCTTTCTTT. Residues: CASSFSGKWHTEAFF.

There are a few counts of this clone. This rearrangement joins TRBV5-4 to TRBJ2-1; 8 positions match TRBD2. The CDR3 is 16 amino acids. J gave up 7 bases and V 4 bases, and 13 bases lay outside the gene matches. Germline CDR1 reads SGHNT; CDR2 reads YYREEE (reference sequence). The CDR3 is CASSDAGTRTVNEQFF. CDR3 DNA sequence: TGTGCCAGCAGCGACGCCGGGACTAGAACAGTTAATGAGCAGTTCTTC.

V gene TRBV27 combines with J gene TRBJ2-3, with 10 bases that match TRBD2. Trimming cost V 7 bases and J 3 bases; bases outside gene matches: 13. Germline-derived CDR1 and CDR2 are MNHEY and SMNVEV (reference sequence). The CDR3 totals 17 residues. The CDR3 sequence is CASTEGASGGPTDTQYF. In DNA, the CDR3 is TGTGCCAGCACCGAAGGGGCTAGCGGGGGCCCAACAGATACGCAGTATTTT.

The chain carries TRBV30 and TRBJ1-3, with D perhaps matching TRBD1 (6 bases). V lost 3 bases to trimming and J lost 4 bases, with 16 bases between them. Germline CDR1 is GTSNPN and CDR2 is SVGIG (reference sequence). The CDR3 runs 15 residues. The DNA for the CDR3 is TGTGCCTGGAGACAGGGAACAGGGCTAGGAAACACCATATATTTT. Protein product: CAWRQGTGLGNTIYF.

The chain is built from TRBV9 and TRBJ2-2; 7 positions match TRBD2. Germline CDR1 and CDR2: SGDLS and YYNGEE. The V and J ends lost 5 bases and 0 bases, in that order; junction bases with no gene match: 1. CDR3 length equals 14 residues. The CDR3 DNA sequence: TGTGCCAGCAGTAGCGGGCCGAACACCGGGGAGCTGTTTTTT. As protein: CASSSGPNTGELFF.

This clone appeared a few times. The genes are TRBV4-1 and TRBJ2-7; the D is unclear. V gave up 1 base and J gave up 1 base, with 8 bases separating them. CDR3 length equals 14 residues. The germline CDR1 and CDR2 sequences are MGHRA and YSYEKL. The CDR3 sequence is CASSQVASSYEQYV. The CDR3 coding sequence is TGCGCCAGCAGCCAAGTAGCCTCATCCTACGAGCAGTACGTC.

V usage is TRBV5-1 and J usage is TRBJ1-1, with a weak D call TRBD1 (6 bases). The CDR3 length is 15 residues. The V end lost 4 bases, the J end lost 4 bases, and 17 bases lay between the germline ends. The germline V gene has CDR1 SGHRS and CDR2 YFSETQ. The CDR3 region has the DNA TGCGCCAGCAGCCTAGACAGGCCTGGGGGCACTGAAGCTTTCTTT. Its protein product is CASSLDRPGGTEAFF.